This record looks at one T cell receptor beta chain sequence and its context. Target depth was 1 in 200,000 to 1 in 1 million T cells, about 10x per clonotype. Libraries were prepared by immunoSEQ multiplex PCR; TCRdb keeps only in-frame clonotypes and omits some of them. The sample lists about 150,000 clones, about 70% seen once, with 5% to 5.5% in the top ten. V lost 4 bases, J lost 4 bases, and 8 bases lay in between. The germline CDR1 and CDR2 sequences are WSHSY and SAAADI. CDR3 length equals 13 residues. This sample was included in a study of cytotoxic CD8 clonotypes in ibrutinib-treated CLL. As for the study in general: Responses: 24 partial, 2 complete; after median around 70 months, about 14 stayed remitted, some twelve progressed.

The sequenced sample was PBMCs, obtained after 24 months of ibrutinib treatment. This receptor was taken from a human donor with chronic lymphocytic leukemia. V is TRBV10-2 and J is TRBJ1-3; possible D gene TRBD1, 5 bases. CDR3 sequence: CASSAGPGNTIYF. CDR3 sequence (DNA): TGCGCCAGCAGTGCAGGGCCAGGAAACACCATATATTTT.